The subject of this entry is one TCR beta chain. Its antigen is unidentified. Vbeta (60) and Jbeta (13) primers were used in the PCR. TCRdb's copy holds only in-frame clones and misses some; the assay was immunoSEQ multiplex PCR. The table shows approximately 150,000 clones, with 60% to 80% occurring only once. This sample is drawn from a study of cytomegalovirus exposure and HLA in healthy donors. CDR3 length: 17 residues. With 0 bases clipped from V and 4 bases from J, the junction kept 5 bases outside the gene matches. Germline V gives CDR1 GTSNPN, CDR2 SVGIG (reference sequence). Study-wide findings and caveats: The classifier, whose performance was assessed in both the original and validation cohorts, reportedly diagnosed cytomegalovirus status with high specificity and sensitivity. Later work showed greater clonal expansion in HLA-associated TCR beta chains than in equally common others.

The chain couples TRBV30 to TRBJ2-2, with 13 bases aligning to TRBD2. Sequencing was performed on PBMCs. The sequence derives from a man younger than 35 in good health and CMV-seropositive. CDR3 in amino acids: CAWSVLAGGPRTGELFF. The CDR3 nucleotides read TGTGCCTGGAGTGTACTAGCGGGAGGGCCGCGCACCGGGGAGCTGTTTTTT.